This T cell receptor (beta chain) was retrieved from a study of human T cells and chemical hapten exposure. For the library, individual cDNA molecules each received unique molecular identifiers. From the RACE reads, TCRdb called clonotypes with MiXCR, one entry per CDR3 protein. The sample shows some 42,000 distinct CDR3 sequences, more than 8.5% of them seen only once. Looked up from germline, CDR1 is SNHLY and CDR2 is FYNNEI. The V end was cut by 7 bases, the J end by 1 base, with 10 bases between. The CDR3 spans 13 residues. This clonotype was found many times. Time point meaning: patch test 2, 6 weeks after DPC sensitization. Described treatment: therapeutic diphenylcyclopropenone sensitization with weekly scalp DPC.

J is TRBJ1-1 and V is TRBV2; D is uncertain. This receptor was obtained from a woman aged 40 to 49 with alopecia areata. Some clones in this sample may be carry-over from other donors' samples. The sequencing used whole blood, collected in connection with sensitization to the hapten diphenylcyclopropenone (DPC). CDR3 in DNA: TGTGCCAGCATGGTTTGGTCGAACACTGAAGCTTTCTTT. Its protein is CASMVWSNTEAFF.